This T cell receptor beta chain was sequenced for a study of human versus mouse CDR3 diversity and MHC coevolution. Points from the study as a whole: In humans, T-cell selection involved five or six MHC II alleles. Mice had fewer CDR3 deletions and insertions than humans on average.

The V segment lost 5 bases and the J segment 4 bases; nucleotides outside the gene matches: 7. The V gene's germline CDR1 is SNHLY and CDR2 FYNNEI. This CDR3 contains 16 residues. This clone appeared once. The antigen remains unidentified. Clones were sequenced by immunoSEQ multiplex PCR, and TCRdb holds only the in-frame ones, with some missing. The table records fewer than 80,000 clones, just under 95% of them present only once. J is TRBJ1-5 and V is TRBV2, with 11 bases aligning to TRBD1. The sample taken for sequencing was naive CD4+ T cells from blood. Sample subset: CD45RO-negative CD62L-positive naive CD4 T cells. The sequence was collected from a person between 30 and 69 years old in good health. DNA for the CDR3: TGTGCCAGCAGTCTGGACAGGGGGCAGGGGAATCAGCCCCAGCATTTT. The encoded protein is CASSLDRGQGNQPQHF.